What follows are 17 T cell receptor gamma chains derived from one specimen sequenced in a study of Vδ1+ human thymocytes. These receptors' targets are unknown. Extracted RNA was reverse transcribed into cDNA. Pooled V-gene forward primers with one constant-region reverse primer generated the CDR3 amplicons by multiplex PCR. TCRdb used CATT to re-call clones from the multiplex PCR reads. The repertoire holds under 13,000 gamma-chain clones, with approximately 40% as singletons. Study conclusions and caveats: In the thymus, TRG and TRD repertoires looked highly polyclonal with Gaussian CDR3 lengths.

The sample was Vdelta1+ gamma-delta thymocytes from the thymus. This sample's subset: FACS-sorted CD3+ TCRalphabeta- TCRVdelta1+ TCRVdelta2- thymocytes. All receptors derive from a boy under two years old who had congenital heart surgery.

This sequence joins TRGV5 and TRGJP2. TCRdb gives no J gene; it was assigned here by matching the DNA to germline. The V and J ends lost 0 bases and 12 bases, in that order; junction bases with no gene match: 10. Germline assignment: CDR1 VINAFY and CDR2 YDVSNSKD. The CDR3 has 14 amino acids. CDR3 nucleotides: TGTGCCACCTGGGACAGGCGGAGAGCGCGGATCAAGACGTTT. Amino acids: CATWDRRRARIKTF.

This clone has more than one count but fewer than ten. V usage is TRGV2 and J usage is TRGJ1 or TRGJ2. V trimming: 4 bases; J trimming: 7 bases; junction bases outside the gene matches: 4. The CDR3 is 11 residues long. Germline loops: CDR1 EGSNGY, CDR2 YDSYNSKV. The CDR3 nucleotides read TGTGCCACCTGGGAAGGGTATAAGAAACTCTTT. Its protein is CATWEGYKKLF.

This clone was counted a few times. The rearrangement uses TRGV3 and TRGJ1 or TRGJ2. The J gene is not listed in TCRdb, so it was assigned here from a DNA match to germline. The CDR3 is 15 amino acids. The germline CDR1 and CDR2 sequences are VTNTFY and YDVSTARD (reference sequence). V was pared by 0 bases and J by 11 bases, with 16 bases of the junction left unmatched. The CDR3 is CATWDRPTAGMEKLF. DNA of the CDR3: TGTGCCACCTGGGACAGGCCTACGGCGGGGATGGAGAAACTCTTT.

In this sample, this clone turned up a few times. This sequence joins TRGV9 and TRGJ1 or TRGJ2. Germline CDR1 reads GITISATS; CDR2 reads ISYDGTV (reference sequence). This CDR3 has 13 residues. V shed 2 bases and J 3 bases; nucleotides not matched to a gene: 4. The CDR3 sequence is CALWEGFYYKKLF. The CDR3 bases are TGTGCCTTGTGGGAGGGGTTTTATTATAAGAAACTCTTT.

The chain couples TRGV4 to TRGJ1 or TRGJ2. Here the J gene came from matching the DNA to germline, since TCRdb omits it. V shed 2 bases, J shed 8 bases, and the junction held 3 bases outside the gene matches. Germline values: CDR1 EGSTGY, CDR2 YDSYTSSV. The length of the CDR3 is 11 residues. CDR3 region: CATWDENKKLF. The DNA for the CDR3 is TGTGCCACCTGGGATGAGAATAAGAAACTCTTT.

The chain has TRGV3 and TRGJ1 or TRGJ2. Losses at the gene ends were 0 bases for V and 7 bases for J; bases not matched to a gene: 6. From germline, CDR1 is VTNTFY and CDR2 YDVSTARD (reference sequence). There are 13 residues in the CDR3. CDR3 loop: CATWDRRWYKKLF. The CDR3, as DNA: TGTGCCACCTGGGACAGGCGATGGTATAAGAAACTCTTT.

This clone occurred a few times. The chain is built from TRGV9 and TRGJ1 or TRGJ2. The CDR3 extends over 10 amino acids. Germline values: CDR1 GITISATS, CDR2 ISYDGTV (reference sequence). V shed 6 bases and J 8 bases; nucleotides not matched to a gene: 4. The DNA of the CDR3 is TGTGCCTTGTGGAGCCATAAGAAACTCTTT. Translated, it gives CALWSHKKLF.

The chain links TRGV5 to TRGJ1 or TRGJ2. The CDR3 is 13 residues long. CDR1 VINAFY and CDR2 YDVSNSKD come from the germline V gene. V gave up 0 bases and J gave up 5 bases; unmatched junction bases: 4. The CDR3 region has the DNA TGTGCCACCTGGGACAGGCTGAATTATAAGAAACTCTTT. Translating gives CATWDRLNYKKLF.

This clone was observed a few times. V and J are TRGV4 and TRGJ1 or TRGJ2. Here the J gene came from matching the DNA to germline, since TCRdb omits it. The CDR3 is 15 residues long. V dropped 4 bases and J dropped 0; count of bases not matched to a gene: 9. Germline assignment: CDR1 EGSTGY and CDR2 YDSYTSSV. The CDR3 is CATWDVRRNYYKKLF. The CDR3 region has the DNA TGTGCCACCTGGGACGTCCGCCGGAATTATTATAAGAAACTCTTT.

Turning to this clone: With a much larger clone just one base away, this may be a read error. V gene TRGV9 combines with J gene TRGJ1 or TRGJ2. The CDR3 contains 12 residues. Germline assignment: CDR1 GITISATS and CDR2 ISYDGTV (reference sequence). DNA for the CDR3: TGTGCCTTGGGGGAGGTGCATTATAAGAAACTCTTT. It translates to CALGEVHYKKLF.

This clone was detected a few times. The same CDR3 is also encoded by other DNA sequences in this sample. The genes are TRGV4 and TRGJ1 or TRGJ2. Germline CDR1 EGSTGY, CDR2 YDSYTSSV. CDR3 length equals 13 residues. J was trimmed by 4 bases and V by 1 base; bases with no gene match: 4. The DNA of the CDR3 is TGTGCCACCTGGGATGGACGGTATTATAAGAAACTCTTT. This encodes CATWDGRYYKKLF.

This chain connects TRGV4 to TRGJ1 or TRGJ2. Matching the DNA to germline supplied the J gene, which TCRdb does not give. The CDR3 has 10 amino acids. Germline values: CDR1 EGSTGY, CDR2 YDSYTSSV. V shed 9 bases, J shed 2 bases, and the junction held 1 base outside the gene matches. In nucleotides, the CDR3 is TGTGCCACCGATTATTATAAGAAACTCTTT. Translation gives CATDYYKKLF.

V gene TRGV4 combines with J gene TRGJ1 or TRGJ2. The J gene is absent in TCRdb and was assigned here via DNA matching to germline. Per the germline V gene, CDR1 is EGSTGY and CDR2 is YDSYTSSV. The CDR3 loop spans 11 amino acids. V gave up 5 bases and J gave up 9 bases; unmatched junction bases: 7. The CDR3 loop is CATWVSFKKLF. The DNA for the CDR3 is TGTGCCACCTGGGTTTCCTTTAAGAAACTCTTT.

This chain uses TRGV5 with TRGJ1 or TRGJ2. No J gene is reported in TCRdb; it was inferred here by comparing the DNA with germline. Germline lookup yields CDR1 VINAFY and CDR2 YDVSNSKD. V trimming: 0 bases; J trimming: 7 bases; junction bases outside the gene matches: 12. The CDR3 is made up of 15 amino acids. The CDR3, as DNA: TGTGCCACCTGGGACAGGCCGTCCAGAGGGTATAAGAAACTCTTT. It encodes CATWDRPSRGYKKLF.

In regard to this clone: The identical CDR3 is also encoded by other nucleotide sequences in the sample. The J gene is TRGJ1 or TRGJ2, the V gene TRGV4. Germline V lookup: CDR1 EGSTGY, CDR2 YDSYTSSV. This CDR3 is built from 12 residues. The V and J ends lost 5 bases and 4 bases, in that order; junction bases with no gene match: 5. CDR3 region: CATWVLYYKKLF. CDR3 nucleotide sequence: TGTGCCACCTGGGTCTTGTATTATAAGAAACTCTTT.

This clone showed up just a few times. The gene calls are TRGV4 and TRGJ1 or TRGJ2. Germline V gene lookup returns CDR1 EGSTGY and CDR2 YDSYTSSV. V lost 5 bases, J lost 1 base, and 5 bases stayed unmatched. This CDR3 is built from 13 residues. CDR3 amino acids: CATWGRNYYKKLF. DNA of the CDR3: TGTGCCACCTGGGGCCGAAATTATTATAAGAAACTCTTT.

This chain joins TRGV8 and TRGJ1 or TRGJ2. Germline matching of the DNA provided the J gene here, since TCRdb leaves it blank. The CDR3 covers 13 residues. Trimming cost V 1 base and J 9 bases; bases outside gene matches: 9. CDR1 is VENAVY and CDR2 is YDSYNSRV in the germline V gene. The CDR3 nucleotides are TGTGCCACCTGGGATAGCCCCCCACGTAAGAAACTCTTT. As protein: CATWDSPPRKKLF.